The source of this TCR beta chain is a study of T cell responses to AZD1222 COVID-19 vaccine. Study-level points and caveats: CD4 TCRs linked to vaccination spanned spike, dominating at 160-218 and 743-854.

A remark on this clone: Its antigen is undetermined.

This CDR3 spans 14 amino acids. Sequencing used immunoSEQ multiplex PCR; TCRdb keeps in-frame clones, though not all of them. Of about 130,000 clones listed, around 92% are singletons. The material was peripheral blood, obtained on day 0 of AZD1222 vaccination. The chain links TRBV21-1 to TRBJ2-2; TRBD1 is the table's D call, not checked against the DNA. TRBV21-1 is a pseudogene. The origin of this receptor is an adult in good health. CDR3 in amino acids: CARLQGALPGELFF. DNA for the CDR3: TGTGCCAGGCTACAGGGGGCGCTGCCCGGGGAGCTGTTTTTT.